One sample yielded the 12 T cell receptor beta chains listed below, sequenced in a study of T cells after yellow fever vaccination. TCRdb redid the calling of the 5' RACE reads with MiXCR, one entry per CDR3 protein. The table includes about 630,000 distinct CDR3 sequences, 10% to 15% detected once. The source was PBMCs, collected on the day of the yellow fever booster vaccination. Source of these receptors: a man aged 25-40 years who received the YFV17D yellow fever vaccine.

DNA of the CDR3: TGTGCCAGCAGTGAGACAGGGGTTGGCCAGCCCCAGCATTTT. The encoded protein is CASSETGVGQPQHF. The chain joins TRBV12-3 or TRBV12-4 to TRBJ1-5, with 8 bases matching TRBD1. The CDR3 is 14 amino acids. With V trimmed by 5 bases and J by 7 bases, 7 bases remained unmatched.

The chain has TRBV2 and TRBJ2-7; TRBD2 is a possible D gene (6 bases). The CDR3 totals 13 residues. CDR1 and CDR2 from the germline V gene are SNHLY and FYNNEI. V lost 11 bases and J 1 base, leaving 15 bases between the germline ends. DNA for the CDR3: TGTGCCGTCACCGGGACTGATTCCTACGAGCAGTACTTC. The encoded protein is CAVTGTDSYEQYF.

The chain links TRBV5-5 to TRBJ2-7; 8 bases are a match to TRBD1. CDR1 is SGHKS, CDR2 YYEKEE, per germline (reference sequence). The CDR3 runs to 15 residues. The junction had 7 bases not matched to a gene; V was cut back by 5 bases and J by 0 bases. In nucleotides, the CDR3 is TGTGCCAGCAGACTAGGACAGGGCCTCTCCTACGAGCAGTACTTC. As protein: CASRLGQGLSYEQYF.

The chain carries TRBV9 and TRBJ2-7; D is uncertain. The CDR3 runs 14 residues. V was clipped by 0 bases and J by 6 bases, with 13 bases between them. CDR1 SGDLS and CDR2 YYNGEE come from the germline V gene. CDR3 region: CASSVGNRAGEQYF. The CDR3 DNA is TGTGCCAGCAGCGTAGGCAACCGAGCCGGCGAGCAGTACTTC.

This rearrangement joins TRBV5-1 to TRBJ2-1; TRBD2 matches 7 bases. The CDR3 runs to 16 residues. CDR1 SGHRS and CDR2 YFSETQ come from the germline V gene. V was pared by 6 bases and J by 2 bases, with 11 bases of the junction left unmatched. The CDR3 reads CASTFQGAGAYNEQFF. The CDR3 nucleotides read TGCGCCAGCACCTTCCAAGGGGCGGGAGCCTACAATGAGCAGTTCTTC.

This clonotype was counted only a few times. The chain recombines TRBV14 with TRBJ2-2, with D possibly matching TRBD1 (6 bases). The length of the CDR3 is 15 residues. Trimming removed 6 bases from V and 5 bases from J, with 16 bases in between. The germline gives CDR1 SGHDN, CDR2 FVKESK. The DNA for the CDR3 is TGTGCCAGCAGTCAGGGGACCCCAGGAACCGGGGAGCTGTTTTTT. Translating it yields CASSQGTPGTGELFF.

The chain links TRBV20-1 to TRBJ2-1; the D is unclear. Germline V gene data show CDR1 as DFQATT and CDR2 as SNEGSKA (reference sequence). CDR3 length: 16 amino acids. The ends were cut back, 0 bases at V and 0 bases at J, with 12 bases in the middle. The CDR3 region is CSARDTPQNSYNEQFF. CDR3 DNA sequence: TGCAGTGCTAGAGATACCCCGCAGAACTCCTACAATGAGCAGTTCTTC.

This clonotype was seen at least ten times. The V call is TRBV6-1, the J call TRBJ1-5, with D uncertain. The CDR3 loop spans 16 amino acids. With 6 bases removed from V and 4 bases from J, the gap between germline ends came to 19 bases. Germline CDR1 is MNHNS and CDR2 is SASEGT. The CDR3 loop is CASSHTMGLGNQPQHF. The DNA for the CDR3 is TGTGCCAGCAGCCACACCATGGGCCTAGGGAATCAGCCCCAGCATTTT.

The CDR3 spells CAAGRNEQFF. The CDR3 nucleotides are TGTGCCGCCGGGCGTAATGAGCAGTTCTTC. The chain recombines TRBV6-1 with TRBJ2-1; no clear D gene. Per the germline V gene, CDR1 is MNHNS and CDR2 is SASEGT. V lost 11 bases, J lost 7 bases, and 9 bases lay in between. The CDR3 is 10 residues long.

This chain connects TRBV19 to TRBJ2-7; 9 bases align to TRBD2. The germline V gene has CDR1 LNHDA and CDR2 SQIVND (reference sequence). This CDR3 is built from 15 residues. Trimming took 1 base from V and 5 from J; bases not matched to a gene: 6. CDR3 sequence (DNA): TGTGCCAGTAGTATAGTGGAAGCGGGAGGTCACGAGCAGTACTTC. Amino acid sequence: CASSIVEAGGHEQYF.

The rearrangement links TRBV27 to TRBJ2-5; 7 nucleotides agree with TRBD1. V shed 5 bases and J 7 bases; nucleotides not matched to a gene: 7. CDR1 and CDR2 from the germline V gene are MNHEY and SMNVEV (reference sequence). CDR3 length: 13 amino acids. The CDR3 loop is CASSPGQPLTQYF. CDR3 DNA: TGTGCCAGCAGTCCGGGACAGCCATTGACCCAGTACTTC.

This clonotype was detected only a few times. The CDR3 region is CASSSPGAGQPQHF. The CDR3 DNA is TGTGCCAGCTCCTCCCCGGGGGCAGGACAGCCCCAGCATTTT. V and J are TRBV12-3 or TRBV12-4 and TRBJ1-5; tentative D call: TRBD1 (6 bases). Trimming shortened V by 8 bases and J by 7 bases, and 18 bases separated the two germline ends. The CDR3 is 14 amino acids.